This T cell receptor beta chain was observed in a study of identifying expanded T cells in peripheral blood. The CDR3 is 14 residues long. Germline values: CDR1 LGHNA, CDR2 YNFKEQ. Deletions cut 2 bases from V and 3 bases from J, with 11 bases between. Note on this clone: The antigen is not known.

Repertoires were generated with immunoSEQ multiplex PCR, while TCRdb's copy carries only in-frame clones and drops some. Among around 80,000 clones listed, about 90% were seen once. General study results and limits: Across healthy donors, higher total template counts meant significantly greater approximately 2-week count variance.

The source material was blood. The TCR originated in a person aged 18 to 70 in good health. This chain connects TRBV4-2 to TRBJ2-7; the D is unclear. The CDR3, as DNA: TGTGCCAGCAGCCAATTGGTACTAAGCTACGAGCAGTACTTC. Translation: CASSQLVLSYEQYF.